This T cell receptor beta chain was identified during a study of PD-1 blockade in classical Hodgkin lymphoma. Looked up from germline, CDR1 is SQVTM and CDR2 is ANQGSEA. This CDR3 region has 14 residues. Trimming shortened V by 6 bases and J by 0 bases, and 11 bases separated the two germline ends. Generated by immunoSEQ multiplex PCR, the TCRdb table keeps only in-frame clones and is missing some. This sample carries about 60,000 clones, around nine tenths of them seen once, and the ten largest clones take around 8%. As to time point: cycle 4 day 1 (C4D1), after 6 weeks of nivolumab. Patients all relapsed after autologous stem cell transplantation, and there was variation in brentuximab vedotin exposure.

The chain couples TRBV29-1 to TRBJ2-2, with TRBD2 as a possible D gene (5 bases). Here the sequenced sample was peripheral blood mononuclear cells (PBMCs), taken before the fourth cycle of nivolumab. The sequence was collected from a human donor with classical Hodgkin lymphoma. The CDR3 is CSVGSGTNTGELFF. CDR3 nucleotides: TGCAGCGTAGGCTCCGGGACGAACACCGGGGAGCTGTTTTTT.